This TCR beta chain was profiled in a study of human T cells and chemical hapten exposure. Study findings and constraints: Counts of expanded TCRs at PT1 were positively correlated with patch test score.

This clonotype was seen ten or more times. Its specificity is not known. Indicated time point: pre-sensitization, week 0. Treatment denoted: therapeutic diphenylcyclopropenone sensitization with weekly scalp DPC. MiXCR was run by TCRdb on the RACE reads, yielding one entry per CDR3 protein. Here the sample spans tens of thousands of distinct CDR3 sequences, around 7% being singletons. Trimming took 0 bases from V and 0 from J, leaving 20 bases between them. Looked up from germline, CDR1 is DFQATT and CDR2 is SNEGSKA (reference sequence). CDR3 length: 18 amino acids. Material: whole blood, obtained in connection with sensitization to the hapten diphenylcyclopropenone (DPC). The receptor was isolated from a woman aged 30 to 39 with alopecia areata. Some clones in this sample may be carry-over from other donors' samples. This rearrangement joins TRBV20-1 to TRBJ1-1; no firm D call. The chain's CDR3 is CSARDLPGRREMNTEAFF. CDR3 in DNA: TGCAGTGCTAGAGATCTCCCTGGCAGGAGGGAAATGAACACTGAAGCTTTCTTT.